The 12 T cell receptor beta chains presented below share a single source sample, sequenced in a study of human T cells and chemical hapten exposure. TCRdb reanalysed the RACE reads using MiXCR and keeps one entry per CDR3 protein. The table records roughly 90,000 distinct CDR3 sequences, 9.6% of them present only once. Time point noted: pre-sensitization, week 0. Treatment of the sample: therapeutic diphenylcyclopropenone sensitization with weekly scalp DPC. This sample comprised whole blood, obtained in connection with sensitization to the hapten diphenylcyclopropenone (DPC). The origin of the receptors is a woman aged 40 to 50 with alopecia areata. Some clones in this sample may be carry-over from other donors' samples.

In this sample, this clonotype turned up a few times. This chain connects TRBV7-8 to TRBJ1-1; D unresolved. Trimming shortened V by 1 base and J by 7 bases, and 7 bases separated the two germline ends. Germline V gene sequence: CDR1 SGHVS, CDR2 FQNEAQ. The length of the CDR3 is 12 residues. The CDR3 protein is CASSLGLIEAFF. For the CDR3, the DNA is TGTGCCAGCAGCTTAGGCCTGATTGAAGCTTTCTTT.

This clonotype was detected many times. The genes are TRBV7-9 and TRBJ1-2; D perhaps matches TRBD1 (5 bases). CDR1 SEHNR and CDR2 FQNEAQ come from the germline V gene (reference sequence). The CDR3 has 14 amino acids. V was shortened by 5 bases and J by 5 bases, with 15 bases between the two germline ends. CDR3 in amino acids: CASSIRGWQYGYTF. The CDR3 nucleotides are TGTGCCAGCAGCATTCGGGGCTGGCAATATGGCTACACCTTC.

This clonotype was seen at least ten times. The gene calls are TRBV11-2 and TRBJ2-4; D unresolved. The CDR3 totals 18 residues. Per the germline V gene, CDR1 is SGHAT and CDR2 is FQNNGV. Between the trimmed V and J ends, which lost 0 bases and 0 bases, there was a span of 15 bases. CDR3 in amino acids: CASSLDVTQVVAKNIQYF. CDR3 coding DNA: TGTGCCAGCAGCTTAGACGTAACTCAGGTAGTAGCCAAAAACATTCAGTACTTC.

The chain combines TRBV6-2 or TRBV6-3 with TRBJ1-5, with TRBD1 matching over 7 bases. The CDR3 has 14 residues. V trimming: 6 bases; J trimming: 2 bases; junction bases outside the gene matches: 4. Germline loops: CDR1 MNHEY, CDR2 SVGEGT. The CDR3 loop is CASRPTGGNQPQHF. CDR3 in DNA: TGTGCCAGCAGACCCACAGGGGGCAATCAGCCCCAGCATTTT.

This clonotype has a count of ten or more. This chain connects TRBV5-1 to TRBJ2-1; TRBD2 aligns across 7 bases. J lost 0 bases, V lost 2 bases, and 5 bases had no gene match. The CDR3 consists of 16 residues. CDR1 and CDR2 from the germline V gene are SGHRS and YFSETQ. The CDR3 region is CASSFSSGDSYNEQFF. The CDR3 DNA is TGCGCCAGCAGCTTTTCAAGCGGGGACTCCTACAATGAGCAGTTCTTC.

This clonotype has more than one count but fewer than ten. The chain uses TRBV20-1 and TRBJ1-3; D unclear. Looked up from germline, CDR1 is DFQATT and CDR2 is SNEGSKA (reference sequence). Trimming took 2 bases from V and 4 from J, leaving 12 bases between them. The CDR3 runs to 14 residues. The CDR3 spells CSARSGILGNTIYF. The CDR3 region has the DNA TGCAGTGCTAGAAGTGGGATACTGGGAAACACCATATATTTT.

The chain has TRBV20-1 and TRBJ1-4; 7 bases match TRBD1. In germline, CDR1 is DFQATT, CDR2 SNEGSKA (reference sequence). The CDR3 runs 13 residues. J gave up 2 bases and V 5 bases, and 2 bases lay outside the gene matches. The CDR3 is CSAEQGTNEKLFF. CDR3 coding DNA: TGCAGTGCTGAACAGGGGACTAATGAAAAACTGTTTTTT.

V usage is TRBV13 and J usage is TRBJ2-1; possible D gene TRBD2, 5 bases. The CDR3 is 14 amino acids. CDR1 is PRHDT and CDR2 is FYEKMQ in the germline V gene (reference sequence). The ends were cut back, 5 bases at V and 9 bases at J, with 17 bases in the middle. In DNA form, the CDR3 reads TGTGCCAGCAGCCTAGACTATACAACTGTTGAGCAGTTCTTC. Translating gives CASSLDYTTVEQFF.

This sequence joins TRBV12-3 or TRBV12-4 and TRBJ2-4, with a weak D call TRBD2 (6 bases). Trimming removed 7 bases from V and 8 bases from J, with 21 bases in between. This CDR3 region has 15 residues. For the CDR3, the DNA is TGTGCCAGCACCACAGGAGGGGAGAGAGAATACATTCAGTACTTC. It specifies CASTTGGEREYIQYF.

In its sample, this clonotype was seen many times. The chain employs TRBV6-5 and TRBJ1-3, with a weak D call TRBD1 (5 bases). This CDR3 spans 16 amino acids. Germline V gives CDR1 MNHEY, CDR2 SVGAGI. The germline V and J ends were trimmed by 5 bases and 2 bases, with 16 bases remaining between them. The CDR3 nucleotides are TGTGCCAGCAGTCCATACAGGTCGAGCACTGGAAACACCATATATTTT. It is translated as CASSPYRSSTGNTIYF.

Many counts were recorded for this clonotype. The V call is TRBV11-2, the J call TRBJ2-3; 7 bases are shared with TRBD1. The CDR3 sequence is 14 residues long. The J segment lost 1 base and the V segment lost 5 bases, leaving 3 bases of the junction unmatched. Germline assignment: CDR1 SGHAT and CDR2 FQNNGV. In nucleotides, the CDR3 is TGTGCCAGCAGCCGACAGGGCGGCACAGATACGCAGTATTTT. Translation gives CASSRQGGTDTQYF.

This clonotype occurred a few times. The chain is built from TRBV7-2 and TRBJ2-1; D could derive from TRBD1 or TRBD2 (5 bases each). Germline loops: CDR1 SGHTA, CDR2 FQGNSA. The germline V and J ends were trimmed by 5 bases and 0 bases, with 11 bases remaining between them. This CDR3 comprises 15 residues. Here the CDR3 reads CASSQKGSSYNEQFF. The CDR3 region has the DNA TGTGCCAGCAGCCAAAAGGGGAGCTCCTACAATGAGCAGTTCTTC.